The rows below give T cell receptor beta chains drawn from one sample of a study of identical twins. TCRdb processed the 5' RACE reads anew with MiXCR; each CDR3 protein has one entry. The sample yields 1.5 million to 2 million distinct CDR3 sequences, roughly 35% seen once. The sequenced sample consisted of cord blood. All receptors derive from a newborn girl in good health. Both conserved end residues are part of each CDR3. The order of the fields is V gene, clone size, J gene, D gene, CDR3 DNA, CDR3 protein. D genes are given only for firm matches. Some rows mark clone size as missing; the rest say once, few, many or name a class of expanded clone.

TRBV10-3,few,TRBJ2-3,NA,TGTGCCATCAGCCCTGGGGGGGGCATTAAAGATACGCAGTATTTT,CAISPGGGIKDTQYF
TRBV20-1,NA,TRBJ1-2,TRBD1,TGCAGTGCCCCCGGACGGGAGGGGGCGCAGGACTATGGCTACACCTTC,CSAPGREGAQDYGYTF
TRBV29-1,NA,TRBJ1-1,TRBD1,TGCAGCGTTGAAGGTTCGGGCAGGGGGGAAGCTTTCTTT,CSVEGSGRGEAFF
TRBV7-2,few,TRBJ2-3,TRBD2,TGTGCCAGCAGCTTAAGCGGGAGACGCACAGATACGCAGTATTTT,CASSLSGRRTDTQYF
TRBV20-1,few,TRBJ1-2,NA,TGCAGTGCTGTACCTGCTGACAGCTATGGCTACACCTTC,CSAVPADSYGYTF
TRBV29-1,NA,TRBJ2-5,TRBD2,TGCAGCGTTGGAACGCCTCTAGCGGGGAACCAAGAGACCCAGTACTTC,CSVGTPLAGNQETQYF
TRBV27,few,TRBJ2-5,NA,TGTGCCAGCAGTACCAGGACCAGCCCTTTAGAGCAGTACTTC,CASSTRTSPLEQYF
TRBV28,NA,TRBJ2-1,TRBD2,TGTGCCAGCAGTTTATGGAGACTAGCGGGAGAAAATGAGCAGTTCTTC,CASSLWRLAGENEQFF
TRBV5-1,NA,TRBJ2-7,TRBD2,TGCGCCAGCAGCCGAACTAGCGGGGGGACGAGCTCCTACAATGAGCAGTACTTC,CASSRTSGGTSSYNEQYF
TRBV4-2,NA,TRBJ1-6,NA,TGTGCCAGCAGCCAAGAATGGGGCAGGGGCAATTCACCCCTCCACTTT,CASSQEWGRGNSPLHF